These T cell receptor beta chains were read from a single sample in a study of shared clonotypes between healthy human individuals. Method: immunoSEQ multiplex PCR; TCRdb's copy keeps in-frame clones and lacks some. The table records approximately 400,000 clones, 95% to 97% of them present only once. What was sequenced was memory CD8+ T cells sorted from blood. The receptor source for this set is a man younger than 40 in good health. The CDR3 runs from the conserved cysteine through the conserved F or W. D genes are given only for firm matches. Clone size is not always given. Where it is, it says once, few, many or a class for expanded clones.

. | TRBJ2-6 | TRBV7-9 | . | CASSLPGVGSGANVLTF | TGTGCCAGCAGCTTACCAGGGGTTGGGTCTGGGGCCAACGTCCTGACTTTC
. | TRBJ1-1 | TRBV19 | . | CASSSLQGGGTEAFF | TGTGCCAGTAGCAGCCTCCAGGGCGGAGGGACTGAAGCTTTCTTT
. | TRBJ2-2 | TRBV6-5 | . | CASSLRLPPTGELFF | TGTGCCAGCAGTTTGAGATTACCTCCGACCGGGGAGCTGTTTTTT
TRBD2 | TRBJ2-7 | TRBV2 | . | CASRGLAGSGQYF | TGTGCCAGTAGGGGACTAGCGGGGTCCGGGCAGTACTTC
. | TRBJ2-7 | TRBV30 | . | CAWSVKGPGPYEQYF | TGTGCCTGGAGTGTAAAAGGACCGGGGCCCTACGAGCAGTACTTC
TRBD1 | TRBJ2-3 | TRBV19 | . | CASSIPGTGATDTQYF | TGTGCCAGTAGTATCCCCGGGACAGGGGCCACAGATACGCAGTATTTT
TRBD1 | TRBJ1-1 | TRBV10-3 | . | CAISPNRQGETEAFF | TGTGCCATCAGCCCCAACCGACAGGGGGAAACTGAAGCTTTCTTT
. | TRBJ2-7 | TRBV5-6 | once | CASSLGGRTSYEQYF | TGTGCCAGCAGCTTGGGAGGTAGGACTTCGTACGAGCAGTACTTC
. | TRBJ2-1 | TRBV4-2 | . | CASSQDWAEPLDEQFF | TGTGCCAGCAGCCAAGATTGGGCGGAACCCTTGGATGAGCAGTTCTTC
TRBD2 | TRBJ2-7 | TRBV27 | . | CASRPYASGNYEQYF | TGTGCCAGCAGACCCTACGCTAGCGGCAACTACGAGCAGTACTTC
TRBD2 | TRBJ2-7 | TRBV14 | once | CASSPLDAGAYEQYF | TGTGCCAGCAGCCCACTGGACGCGGGGGCCTACGAGCAGTACTTC
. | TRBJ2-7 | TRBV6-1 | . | CASSEVPLSSYEQYF | TGTGCCAGCAGTGAAGTCCCTTTGAGCTCCTACGAGCAGTACTTC
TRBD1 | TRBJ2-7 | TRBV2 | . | CARTGSYEQYF | TGTGCCAGGACAGGGTCCTACGAGCAGTACTTC
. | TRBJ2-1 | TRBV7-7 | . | CASSLGVAGQGNEQFF | TGTGCTAGCAGCTTAGGAGTAGCGGGACAGGGTAATGAGCAGTTCTTC
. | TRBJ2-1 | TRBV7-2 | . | CASSLLLSSYNEQFF | .
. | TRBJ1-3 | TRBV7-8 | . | CASRNRWRNTIYF | TGTGCCAGCCGAAACAGGTGGAGAAACACCATATATTTT
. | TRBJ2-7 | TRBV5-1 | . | CASSLSLRAGEQYF | TGCGCCAGCAGCTTGTCGCTCAGGGCAGGAGAGCAGTACTTC
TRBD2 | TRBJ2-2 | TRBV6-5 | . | CASGSGRVTGELFF | TGTGCCAGCGGAAGCGGGAGGGTTACCGGGGAGCTGTTTTTT
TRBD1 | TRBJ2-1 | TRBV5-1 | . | CASMVGTGSYNEQFF | TGCGCCAGCATGGTCGGGACAGGGTCCTACAATGAGCAGTTCTTC
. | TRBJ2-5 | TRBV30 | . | CAWSETDSAGTQYF | TGTGCCTGGAGTGAAACGGACAGCGCCGGAACCCAGTACTTC
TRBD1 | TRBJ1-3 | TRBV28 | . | CASMGTGGAGNTIYF | TGTGCCAGCATGGGAACAGGGGGGGCTGGAAACACCATATATTTT
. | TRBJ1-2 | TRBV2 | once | CASSGDSGYTF | TGTGCCAGCAGTGGCGACTCCGGCTACACCTTC
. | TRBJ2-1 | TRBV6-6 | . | CASSYSIRTESFF | TGTGCCAGCAGTTACTCGATCAGGACAGAGTCCTTCTTC
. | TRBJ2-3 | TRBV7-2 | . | CASSISRLSWYTQYF | TGTGCCAGCAGCATTTCGCGACTCTCATGGTACACGCAGTATTTT
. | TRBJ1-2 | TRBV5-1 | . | CASSLHLGQSYGYTF | TGCGCCAGCAGCTTGCACCTCGGACAGAGCTATGGCTACACCTTC
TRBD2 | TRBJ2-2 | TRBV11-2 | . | CASSLASGNTGELFF | TGTGCCAGCAGCTTAGCTAGCGGGAACACCGGGGAGCTGTTTTTT
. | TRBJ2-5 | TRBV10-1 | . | CAGAGSPDKGTRKETQYF | TGCGCCGGGGCAGGGAGTCCGGACAAGGGAACCCGAAAGGAGACCCAGTACTTC
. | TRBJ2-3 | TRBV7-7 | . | CASSTRLGDTQYF | TGTGCTAGCAGCACCCGACTCGGGGATACGCAGTATTTT
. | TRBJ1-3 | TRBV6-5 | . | CASSRDSFSGNTIYF | TGTGCCAGCAGCCGCGACAGTTTCTCTGGAAACACCATATATTTT
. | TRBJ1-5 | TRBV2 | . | CASSEGGRGNQPQHF | TGTGCCAGCAGTGAAGGGGGGAGGGGCAATCAGCCCCAGCATTTT
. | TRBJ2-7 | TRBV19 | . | CASSMAPGRTYEQYF | TGTGCCAGTAGTATGGCCCCGGGACGGACCTACGAGCAGTACTTC
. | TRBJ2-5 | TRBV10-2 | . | CASSEGRRDQETQYF | TGCGCCAGCAGTGAGGGGCGACGGGACCAAGAGACCCAGTACTTC
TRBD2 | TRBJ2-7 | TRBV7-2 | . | CASSPTSGYSYEQYF | TGTGCCAGCAGCCCTACTAGCGGGTACTCCTACGAGCAGTACTTC
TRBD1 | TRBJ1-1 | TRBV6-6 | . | CASSSTGGDTSEAFF | TGTGCCAGCAGTTCGACAGGGGGCGATACGAGTGAAGCTTTCTTT
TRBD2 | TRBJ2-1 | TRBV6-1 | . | CASSANLAGELDEQFF | TGTGCCAGCAGTGCAAATCTAGCGGGAGAATTGGATGAGCAGTTCTTC
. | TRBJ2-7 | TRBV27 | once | CASSLRHGYEQYF | TGTGCCAGCAGTTTAAGGCATGGCTACGAGCAGTACTTC
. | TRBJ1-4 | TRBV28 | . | CASSLYEKLFF | TGTGCCAGCAGCCTATATGAAAAACTGTTTTTT
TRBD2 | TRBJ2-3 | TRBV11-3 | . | CASAKVGPGRRGDTQYF | TGTGCCAGCGCCAAGGTAGGTCCCGGGAGGAGGGGAGATACGCAGTATTTT
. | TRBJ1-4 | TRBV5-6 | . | CASSFTRMGTNEKLFF | TGTGCCAGCAGCTTCACACGAATGGGAACTAATGAAAAACTGTTTTTT
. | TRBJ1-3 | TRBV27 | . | CASSRSRESGNTIYF | TGTGCCAGCAGTCGGAGCAGGGAATCCGGAAACACCATATATTTT
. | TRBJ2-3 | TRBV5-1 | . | CASSLAPGTDTQYF | TGCGCCAGCAGCTTGGCCCCAGGGACCGATACGCAGTATTTT
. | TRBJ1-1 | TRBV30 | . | CAWSVGVGDTEAFF | TGTGCCTGGAGTGTAGGGGTAGGGGACACTGAAGCTTTCTTT